A selection of T cell receptor beta chains follows, all from one sample in a study of shared clonotypes between healthy human individuals. Profiling relied on immunoSEQ multiplex PCR, and the TCRdb table lists in-frame clones only, not all of them. Of millions of clones listed, roughly 91% were seen once; the top ten hold roughly 1.7%. What was sequenced was naive CD8+ T cells from PBMCs. The receptors shown here come from a man aged 18 to 35 in good health. Some clones in this sample may be carry-over from other donors' samples. The CDR3 runs from the conserved cysteine through the conserved F or W. D genes are given only for firm matches. Clone sizes are given selectively: once, few, many, or a class where the clone is expanded.

D gene | CDR3 length | J gene | V gene | clone size | CDR3 DNA | CDR3 protein
. | 13 | TRBJ1-2 | TRBV5-4 | . | TGTGCCAGCAGCCGTACAGGGTACTATGGCTACACCTTC | CASSRTGYYGYTF
. | 11 | TRBJ2-3 | TRBV5-1 | . | TGCGCCAGCAGCGCGGCAGATACGCAGTATTTT | CASSAADTQYF
TRBD1 | 16 | TRBJ1-1 | TRBV4-1 | . | TGCGCCAGCAGCCAAGATAAGGGACAGGGGAGTGTTGAAGCTTTCTTT | CASSQDKGQGSVEAFF
TRBD1 | 15 | TRBJ2-1 | TRBV11-2 | . | TGTGCCAGCAGCGGTCGACAGGGGACCTACAATGAGCAGTTCTTC | CASSGRQGTYNEQFF
. | 13 | TRBJ2-7 | TRBV29-1 | once | TGCAGCGTAACTGCAGGGTTCTCCTACGAGCAGTACTTC | CSVTAGFSYEQYF
. | 13 | TRBJ1-5 | TRBV25-1 | . | TGTGCCAGCAGTGAATTAGGGAATCAGCCCCAGCATTTT | CASSELGNQPQHF
. | 14 | TRBJ2-2 | TRBV28 | . | TGTGCCAGCCTTACAGGGACCCGACCCGGGGAGCTGTTTTTT | CASLTGTRPGELFF
. | 14 | TRBJ2-7 | TRBV7-8 | . | TGTGCCAGCAGCTTATCCCGGGGGACCTACGAGCAGTACTTC | CASSLSRGTYEQYF
. | 15 | TRBJ1-2 | TRBV13 | . | TGTGCCAGCAGCCCCCGGACTGTAGCTAACTATGGCTACACCTTC | CASSPRTVANYGYTF
. | 16 | TRBJ2-2 | TRBV11-2 | once | TGTGCCAGCAGCCCCCGAGGAGGGTCGAACACCGGGGAGCTGTTTTTT | CASSPRGGSNTGELFF
. | 11 | TRBJ2-7 | TRBV25-1 | . | TGTGCCAGCAGTGCTCAAGGGGAGCAGTACTTC | CASSAQGEQYF
. | 14 | TRBJ2-1 | TRBV13 | . | TGTGCCAGCAGCTCTGAGACGGCCTACAATGAGCAGTTCTTC | CASSSETAYNEQFF
. | 14 | TRBJ2-1 | TRBV5-8 | . | TGTGCCAGCAGCTTGGTGGCGGCCTACAATGAGCAGTTCTTC | CASSLVAAYNEQFF
TRBD1 | 15 | TRBJ2-5 | TRBV7-9 | . | TGTGCCAGCAGCGCAACGGACAGGCCGCAAGAGACCCAGTACTTC | CASSATDRPQETQYF
TRBD2 | 16 | TRBJ2-7 | TRBV19 | . | TGTGCCAGTAGTTCCGGACTAGCGGGGAGGGCCTACGAGCAGTACTTC | CASSSGLAGRAYEQYF
TRBD2 | 17 | TRBJ2-1 | TRBV27 | . | TGTGCCAGCAGTGATCTAGCGGGAGGGCCCTCCTACAATGAGCAGTTCTTC | CASSDLAGGPSYNEQFF
. | 11 | TRBJ2-5 | TRBV5-6 | . | TGTGCCAGCAGCTTTGGGGAGACCCAGTACTTC | CASSFGETQYF
. | 16 | TRBJ2-7 | TRBV28 | . | TGTGCCAGCAGCCACGCCCGAGAGGACAGTCCCTACGAGCAGTACTTC | CASSHAREDSPYEQYF
. | 13 | TRBJ2-3 | TRBV28 | . | TGTACCAGCGTATCCAGATACACAGATACGCAGTATTTT | CTSVSRYTDTQYF
. | 13 | TRBJ1-1 | TRBV6-4 | . | TGTGCCAGCAGTGCGGGGGTGAACACTGAAGCTTTCTTT | CASSAGVNTEAFF
. | 13 | TRBJ2-1 | TRBV19 | . | TGTGCCAGTAGTACAGGGGTTTACAATGAGCAGTTCTTC | CASSTGVYNEQFF
. | 15 | TRBJ2-1 | TRBV9 | . | TGTGCCAGCAGCCCGGGATTCATAAGGGGCAATGAGCAGTTCTTC | CASSPGFIRGNEQFF
. | 15 | TRBJ2-2 | TRBV4-1 | . | TGCGCCAGCAGCCAAGACCGGACGAACACCGGGGAGCTGTTTTTT | CASSQDRTNTGELFF
TRBD2 | 15 | TRBJ2-3 | TRBV14 | . | TGTGCCAGCAGCCCAGGCCGGGGGGGGCCAGATACGCAGTATTTT | CASSPGRGGPDTQYF
TRBD1 | 15 | TRBJ1-1 | TRBV5-1 | . | TGCGCCAGCAGCGGAGGGACAGGGATCAACACTGAAGCTTTCTTT | CASSGGTGINTEAFF
. | 16 | TRBJ1-5 | TRBV30 | once | TGTGCCTGGGCCGTAGGAACAGTCTCTAGCAATCAGCCCCAGCATTTT | CAWAVGTVSSNQPQHF
. | 15 | TRBJ2-7 | TRBV19 | . | TGTGCCAGTAGTAAATACGGATCCCGAGTCTACGAGCAGTACTTC | CASSKYGSRVYEQYF
. | 15 | TRBJ1-4 | TRBV28 | . | TGTGCCAGCAGCCCATTGGACAGAGCCTTTGAAAAACTGTTTTTT | CASSPLDRAFEKLFF
. | 17 | TRBJ2-3 | TRBV5-1 | . | TGCGCCAGCAGCTTGGAAGTGGGAGGCCCAAGCACAGATACGCAGTATTTT | CASSLEVGGPSTDTQYF
. | 15 | TRBJ1-5 | TRBV27 | . | TGTGCCAGCAGTTTGAGGCAGGGGAGCTGGCAGCCCCAGCATTTT | CASSLRQGSWQPQHF
TRBD2 | 18 | TRBJ2-3 | TRBV7-9 | . | TGTGCCAGCGAAGGGACTAGCGAACCTAAGGGGCACACAGATACGCAGTATTTT | CASEGTSEPKGHTDTQYF
. | 10 | TRBJ2-1 | TRBV20-1 | . | TGCAGTCCTTGGGAGAATGAGCAGTTCTTC | CSPWENEQFF
TRBD2 | 16 | TRBJ2-7 | TRBV2 | . | TGTGCCAGCAGTGAAATTTGGGTAGCGGGAGACCGGGAGCAGTACTTC | CASSEIWVAGDREQYF
. | 12 | TRBJ1-1 | TRBV5-6 | . | TGTGCCAGCAACCAGGGCGGTACTGAAGCTTTCTTT | CASNQGGTEAFF
. | 16 | TRBJ1-5 | TRBV2 | . | TGTGCCAGCAGTGAGGCAGGGGTAATCGGCAATCAGCCCCAGCATTTT | CASSEAGVIGNQPQHF
. | 12 | TRBJ2-1 | TRBV5-4 | . | TGTGCCAGCAGCCAGGGCTACAATGAGCAGTTCTTC | CASSQGYNEQFF
TRBD2 | 16 | TRBJ2-5 | TRBV19 | . | TGTGCCAGTAGCTCACTAGCGGGAGGGCCCCAAGAGACCCAGTACTTC | CASSSLAGGPQETQYF
. | 14 | TRBJ2-7 | TRBV7-9 | . | TGTGCCAGCGGGAGACGGGACGGTGCCTACGAGCAGTACTTC | CASGRRDGAYEQYF
. | 14 | TRBJ2-7 | TRBV27 | . | TGTGCCAGCAGTTTATTGCAGGGTACCTACGAGCAGTACTTC | CASSLLQGTYEQYF
TRBD2 | 16 | TRBJ2-1 | TRBV7-6 | . | TGTGCCAGCAGCTCTACACCCCAGGGACTACCGAATGAGCAGTTCTTC | CASSSTPQGLPNEQFF
. | 18 | TRBJ2-6 | TRBV5-1 | . | TGCGCCAGCAGCTTGGGGCAGGAAATGATCTCTGGGGCCAACGTCCTGACTTTC | CASSLGQEMISGANVLTF
. | 15 | TRBJ1-2 | TRBV28 | . | TGTGCCAGCAGTTTACCGTCGGCGGGGGCGGATGGCTACACCTTC | CASSLPSAGADGYTF
. | 15 | TRBJ2-7 | TRBV19 | . | TGTGCCAGTAGTAATTCTGTAGCGGCTGTGTACGAGCAGTACTTC | CASSNSVAAVYEQYF
. | 13 | TRBJ1-1 | TRBV12-5 | . | TGTGCTAGTGGTTTGTCTCGTTCCACTGAAGCTTTCTTT | CASGLSRSTEAFF
. | 13 | TRBJ2-7 | TRBV29-1 | . | TGCAGCGTTGAAGGCGGGGCCCCCTACGAGCAGTACTTC | CSVEGGAPYEQYF